Detailed here is one T cell receptor beta chain. The antigen is undetermined. This record comes from a study of OX40 agonist ivuxolimab in advanced cancers. Across the study: Patients were treated with ivuxolimab, an agonistic anti-OX40 (CD134) antibody. The patients received ivuxolimab by intravenous route every 2 weeks at 0.01 to 10 mg/kg. At 75% to 90% male, the cohort had a mean age of approximately 60 years, ranging from about 20 to 79.

Generated by immunoSEQ multiplex PCR, the TCRdb table keeps only in-frame clones and is missing some. The sample carries approximately 67,000 clones, around nine tenths recorded once. The V end was cut by 0 bases, the J end by 6 bases, with 15 bases between. The CDR3 extends over 15 amino acids. CDR1 is SGDLS and CDR2 is YYNGEE in the germline V gene. Whole-study findings and limits: The expanded peripheral T cells' antigen specificity was not determined.

V usage is TRBV9 and J usage is TRBJ1-1, with D possibly matching TRBD1 (6 bases). The specimen was CD4+ or CD8+ T cells sorted from blood, collected in a trial of the OX40 agonist ivuxolimab. The clonotype was recovered from an adult with an advanced solid tumor such as melanoma, head and neck, liver or kidney cancer. The CDR3 spells CASSVEGDGVAEAFF. DNA for the CDR3: TGTGCCAGCAGCGTAGAGGGGGATGGGGTGGCTGAAGCTTTCTTT.